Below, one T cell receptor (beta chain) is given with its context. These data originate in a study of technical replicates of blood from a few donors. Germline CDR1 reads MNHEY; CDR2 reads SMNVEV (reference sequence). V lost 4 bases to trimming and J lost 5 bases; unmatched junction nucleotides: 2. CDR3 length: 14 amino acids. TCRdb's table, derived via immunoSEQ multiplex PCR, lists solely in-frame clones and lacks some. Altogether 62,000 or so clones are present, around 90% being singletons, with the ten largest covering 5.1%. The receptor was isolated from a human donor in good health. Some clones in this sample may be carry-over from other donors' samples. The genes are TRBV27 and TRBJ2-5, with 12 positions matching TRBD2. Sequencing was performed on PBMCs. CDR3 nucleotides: TGTGCCAGCAGTTGGCTAGCGGGGGGGGAGACCCAGTACTTC. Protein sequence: CASSWLAGGETQYF.